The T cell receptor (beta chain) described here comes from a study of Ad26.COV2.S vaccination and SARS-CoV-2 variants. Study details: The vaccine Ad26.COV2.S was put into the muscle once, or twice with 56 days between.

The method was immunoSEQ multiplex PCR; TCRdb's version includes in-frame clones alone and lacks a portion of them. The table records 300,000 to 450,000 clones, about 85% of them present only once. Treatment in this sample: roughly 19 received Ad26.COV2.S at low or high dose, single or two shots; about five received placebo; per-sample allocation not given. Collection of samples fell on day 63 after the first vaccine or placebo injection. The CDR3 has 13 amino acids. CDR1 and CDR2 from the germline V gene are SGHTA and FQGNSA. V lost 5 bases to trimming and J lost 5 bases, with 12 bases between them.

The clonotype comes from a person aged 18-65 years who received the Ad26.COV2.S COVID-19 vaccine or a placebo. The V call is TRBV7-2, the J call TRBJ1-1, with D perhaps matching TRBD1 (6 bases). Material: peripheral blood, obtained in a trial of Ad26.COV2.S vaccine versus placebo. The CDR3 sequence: CASSTGFGTEAFF. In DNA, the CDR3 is TGTGCCAGCAGCACAGGGTTCGGTACTGAAGCTTTCTTT. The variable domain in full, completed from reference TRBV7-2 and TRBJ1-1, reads GAGVSQSPSNKVTEKGKDVELRCDPISGHTALYWYRQSLGQGLEFLIYFQGNSAPDKSGLPSDRFSAERTGGSVSTLTIQRTQQEDSAVYLCASSTGFGTEAFFGQGTRLTVV.